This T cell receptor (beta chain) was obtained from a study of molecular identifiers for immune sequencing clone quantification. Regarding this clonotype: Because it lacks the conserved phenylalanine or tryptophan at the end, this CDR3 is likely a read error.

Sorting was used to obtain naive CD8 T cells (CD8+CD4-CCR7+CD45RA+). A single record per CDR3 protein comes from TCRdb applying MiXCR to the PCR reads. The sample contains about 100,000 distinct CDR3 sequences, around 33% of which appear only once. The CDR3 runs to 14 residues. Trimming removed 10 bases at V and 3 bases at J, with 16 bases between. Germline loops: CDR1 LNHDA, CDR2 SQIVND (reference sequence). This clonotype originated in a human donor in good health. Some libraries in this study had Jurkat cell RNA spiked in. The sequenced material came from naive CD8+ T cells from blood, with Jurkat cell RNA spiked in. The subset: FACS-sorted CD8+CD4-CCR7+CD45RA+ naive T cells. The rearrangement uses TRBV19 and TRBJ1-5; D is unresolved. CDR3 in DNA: TGTGCCACTCCCCAACCGGCAGACAATCAGCCCCAGCATTCT. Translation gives CATPQPADNQPQHS.